This T cell receptor beta chain was found in a study of control samples from healthy donors and cancer patients. This clone came up once. This CDR3 contains 15 residues. The V and J ends lost 7 bases and 5 bases respectively, with 20 bases between them. Germline-derived CDR1 and CDR2 are LNHDA and SQIVND (reference sequence). TCRdb's copy holds only in-frame clones and misses some; the assay was immunoSEQ multiplex PCR. This table has some 410,000 clones, 75% to 95% appearing once. This sequence was found in a man aged 35-49 years with head and neck cancer. Sample: PBMCs. This sequence joins TRBV19 and TRBJ1-1, with D possibly being TRBD1 (5 bases). The CDR3 reads CASTHPTGGRTEAFF. CDR3 DNA sequence: TGTGCCAGTACCCACCCCACAGGTGGACGGACTGAAGCTTTCTTT.